This T cell receptor (beta chain) is drawn from a study of blood T cell repertoires in COVID-19. About the study: COVID-19 samples collected from the United States, Italy and Spain covered acute and convalescent phases. From T cells, B-cell-depleted T cells, or PBMCs came the material, which was cDNA or gDNA.

Sequencing was performed with immunoSEQ multiplex PCR; in TCRdb, only in-frame clones are kept and a portion is missing. The sample contains roughly 150,000 clones, around nine tenths of which appear only once. The sequenced material came from peripheral blood. This sequence was found in a human donor in a cohort sampled during active COVID-19.

The CDR3 DNA reads TGTGCCAGCAGTACTCTAGCGGCCGCCGGGGAGCTGTTTTTT. It is translated as CASSTLAAAGELFF. J is TRBJ2-2 and V is TRBV2, with TRBD2 matching over 7 bases. The J segment lost 6 bases and the V segment lost 5 bases, leaving 6 bases of the junction unmatched. This CDR3 is built from 14 residues. Looked up from germline, CDR1 is SNHLY and CDR2 is FYNNEI.